This T cell receptor beta chain was profiled in a study of blood T cell repertoires in COVID-19. Study context: Material from acute and convalescent COVID-19 was sourced from the United States, Italy and Spain. Nucleic acid was either cDNA or gDNA, and it came from T cells, B-cell-depleted T cells, or PBMCs.

After removal of 7 bases from V and 1 base from J, the junction contained 17 bases not matched to a gene. The V gene's germline CDR1 is MRHNA and CDR2 SNTAGT. The length of the CDR3 is 19 residues. The authors' processing: By means of reference gene primer amplification, nucleated cell counts were estimated. The data were produced by immunoSEQ multiplex PCR, yet TCRdb's version contains in-frame clones alone and is incomplete. The V and J calls and clone size come from that table; D and trimming were worked out from the DNA. The table includes approximately 200,000 clones, around 84% detected once. This receptor was taken from a middle-aged man with acute or convalescent COVID-19. Sample: peripheral blood. The rearrangement uses TRBV6-4 and TRBJ1-1; 11 nucleotides align to TRBD1. The CDR3 protein is CASKKTGTGGSPGNTEAFF. CDR3 in DNA: TGTGCCAGCAAGAAGACCGGGACAGGGGGTTCTCCGGGGAACACTGAAGCTTTCTTT.